These T cell receptor beta chains were read from a single sample in a study of radiation and T cells in renal cell carcinoma. Clones were read by immunoSEQ multiplex PCR, and TCRdb kept only the in-frame ones, dropping some. Found here are around 94,000 clones, 70% to 90% of them singletons; the top ten hold roughly a tenth. Sequenced material: blood, taken from a patient whose treatment included radiotherapy and nephrectomy. The receptors stem from a man aged 50-59 years with renal cell carcinoma. Each CDR3 is given with its conserved first and last residue. Each record gives: J gene, clone size, V gene, D gene, CDR3 DNA, CDR3 protein. D genes are given only for firm matches. Part of the rows lack a size; the others show once, few, many or a class for expanded clones.

J: TRBJ2-2
size: once
V: TRBV19
D: TRBD1
DNA: TGTGCCAGTACCAGGGGGACAGGGGTTTTTGGCGGGGAGCTGTTTTTT
CDR3: CASTRGTGVFGGELFF

J: TRBJ1-4
size: -
V: TRBV4-3
D: -
DNA: TGCGCCAGCAGCCCTGAATGGCAGGGCGGGGAAAAACTGTTTTTT
CDR3: CASSPEWQGGEKLFF

J: TRBJ1-1
size: -
V: TRBV6-1
D: -
DNA: TGTGCCAGCATCGAGGGGGGGCTGATGAACACTGAAGCTTTCTTT
CDR3: CASIEGGLMNTEAFF

J: TRBJ1-5
size: few
V: TRBV6-6
D: -
DNA: TGTGCCAGCAACCTGGCGGCAACTCAGCCCCAGCATTTT
CDR3: CASNLAATQPQHF

J: TRBJ1-6
size: -
V: TRBV5-5
D: TRBD1
DNA: TGTGCCAGCAGCCCGGACAGGACCCATTCACCCCTCCACTTT
CDR3: CASSPDRTHSPLHF

J: TRBJ2-1
size: -
V: TRBV7-2
D: TRBD1
DNA: TGTGCCAGCAGCCCCGGGACAGGATCAGCTGAGCAGTTCTTC
CDR3: CASSPGTGSAEQFF

J: TRBJ2-1
size: -
V: TRBV6-4
D: -
DNA: TGTGCCAGCAGTGAGGGCGTCGGGGTAGTCAATGAGCAGTTCTTC
CDR3: CASSEGVGVVNEQFF

J: TRBJ1-3
size: -
V: TRBV5-5
D: -
DNA: TGTGCCAGCAGACAAGGGGACTCTGCGGGAAACACCATATATTTT
CDR3: CASRQGDSAGNTIYF

J: TRBJ2-3
size: once
V: TRBV27
D: -
DNA: TGTGCCAGCAGTTGGTACGGGACGCAGTATTTT
CDR3: CASSWYGTQYF

J: TRBJ2-5
size: -
V: TRBV29-1
D: TRBD1
DNA: TGCAGCGCCAGTACCGGGACAGCCTTCCCTACGGGCCAAGAGACCCAGTACTTC
CDR3: CSASTGTAFPTGQETQYF

J: TRBJ1-6
size: once
V: TRBV18
D: -
DNA: TGTGCCAGCTCACCAGGGGTTGGTGATAATTCACCCCTCCACTTT
CDR3: CASSPGVGDNSPLHF

J: TRBJ1-4
size: -
V: TRBV5-1
D: TRBD1
DNA: TGCGCCAGCAGCGGAAGGACAGGCGTCACAACTAATGAAAAACTGTTTTTT
CDR3: CASSGRTGVTTNEKLFF

J: TRBJ1-1
size: -
V: TRBV2
D: -
DNA: TGTGCCAGCAGCCTCAGGGAGGGCACTGAAGCTTTCTTT
CDR3: CASSLREGTEAFF

J: TRBJ2-7
size: few
V: TRBV4-1
D: -
DNA: TGCGCCAGCAGCCGTTCGATCGGGGACTACGAGCAGTACTTC
CDR3: CASSRSIGDYEQYF

J: TRBJ1-4
size: -
V: TRBV25-1
D: -
DNA: TGTGCCAGCAGTGATTCGAGGCTCGCAAATGAAAAACTGTTTTTT
CDR3: CASSDSRLANEKLFF

J: TRBJ1-5
size: -
V: TRBV2
D: -
DNA: TGTGCCAGCAGTGAAGCGGAGCTCAATCAGCCCCAGCATTTT
CDR3: CASSEAELNQPQHF

J: TRBJ1-1
size: -
V: TRBV28
D: -
DNA: TGTGCCAGCAGTATCGGGACTCTGGCGGACACTGAAGCTTTCTTT
CDR3: CASSIGTLADTEAFF

J: TRBJ2-5
size: -
V: TRBV5-1
D: -
DNA: TGCGCCAGCAGAAGCTCAGAGACCCAGTACTTC
CDR3: CASRSSETQYF

J: TRBJ2-1
size: -
V: TRBV10-3
D: -
DNA: TGTGCCATCAGTGGGGGAGGGGGATCCTACAATGAGCAGTTCTTC
CDR3: CAISGGGGSYNEQFF

J: TRBJ2-2
size: -
V: TRBV30
D: -
DNA: TGTGCCTGGACCAGGTACGGTGGCGGGGAGCTGTTTTTT
CDR3: CAWTRYGGGELFF

J: TRBJ2-1
size: -
V: TRBV10-3
D: TRBD2
DNA: TGTGCCATCAGTGAGTCAGGACTAGGGAATGAGCAGTTCTTC
CDR3: CAISESGLGNEQFF

J: TRBJ2-2
size: -
V: TRBV4-2
D: -
DNA: TGTGCCAGCAGCCAAGATAACAGCCGGGAGCTGTTTTTT
CDR3: CASSQDNSRELFF

J: TRBJ2-2
size: -
V: TRBV27
D: -
DNA: TGTGCCAGGGGTAACAGGGCCGCGAACACCGGGGAGCTGTTTTTT
CDR3: CARGNRAANTGELFF

J: TRBJ2-3
size: once
V: TRBV5-8
D: -
DNA: TGTGCCAGCAGCCCTTCAGACCCAGATACGCAGTATTTT
CDR3: CASSPSDPDTQYF

J: TRBJ1-1
size: -
V: TRBV7-2
D: -
DNA: TGTGCCAGCAGCTCTGGCTTTGGGGGCACTGAAGCTTTCTTT
CDR3: CASSSGFGGTEAFF

J: TRBJ2-7
size: -
V: TRBV27
D: TRBD2
DNA: TGTGCCAGCAGTGGGACTAGCGGGAGTTCCCCCCTGGACGAGCAGTACTTC
CDR3: CASSGTSGSSPLDEQYF

J: TRBJ1-5
size: -
V: TRBV2
D: -
DNA: TGTGCCAGCAGTGAGCAGGGGCTGGACAATCAGCCCCAGCATTTT
CDR3: CASSEQGLDNQPQHF

J: TRBJ2-7
size: -
V: TRBV10-3
D: -
DNA: TGTGCCATCAGCCCCAACTACGAGCAGTACTTC
CDR3: CAISPNYEQYF

J: TRBJ1-1
size: once
V: TRBV11-2
D: -
DNA: TGTGCCAGCAGCTTAGATTTTTTGGTGAACACTGAAGCTTTCTTT
CDR3: CASSLDFLVNTEAFF

J: TRBJ2-2
size: -
V: TRBV4-3
D: -
DNA: TGCGCCAGCAGCCAAGAGGGGTCGACCGGGGAGCTGTTTTTT
CDR3: CASSQEGSTGELFF

J: TRBJ1-3
size: -
V: TRBV11-2
D: -
DNA: TGTGCCACCTTGGGAGGGGGCTCTGGAAACACCATATATTTT
CDR3: CATLGGGSGNTIYF

J: TRBJ2-1
size: -
V: TRBV4-1
D: -
DNA: TGCGCCAGCAGCCAAGACAGTTCCGCCTCCTACAATGAGCAGTTCTTC
CDR3: CASSQDSSASYNEQFF

J: TRBJ2-3
size: -
V: TRBV6-5
D: TRBD2
DNA: TGTGCCAGCAGCCAAAGCCCGGGAGGGGGTTTTACGCAGTATTTT
CDR3: CASSQSPGGGFTQYF

J: TRBJ1-1
size: -
V: TRBV4-1
D: TRBD1
DNA: TGCGCCAGCAGCTTCCCGACCACAGGGGGCACTGAAGCTTTCTTT
CDR3: CASSFPTTGGTEAFF

J: TRBJ2-3
size: -
V: TRBV7-2
D: TRBD1
DNA: TGTGCCAGCAGCCCTGACAGGGGATACACAGATACGCAGTATTTT
CDR3: CASSPDRGYTDTQYF

J: TRBJ2-2
size: few
V: TRBV7-6
D: -
DNA: TGTGCCAGCAGCTGGACCGGGACGGGGAACACCGGGGAGCTGTTTTTT
CDR3: CASSWTGTGNTGELFF

J: TRBJ1-1
size: -
V: TRBV7-3
D: -
DNA: TGTGCCAGCAGCTCCCAGGGAGTAGGGATAGGTGAAGCTTTCTTT
CDR3: CASSSQGVGIGEAFF

J: TRBJ2-1
size: once
V: TRBV4-1
D: -
DNA: TGCGCCAGCAGCCAATCTATTAGCCGGGGCTACAATGAGCAGTTCTTC
CDR3: CASSQSISRGYNEQFF

J: TRBJ2-1
size: -
V: TRBV6-4
D: TRBD2
DNA: TGTGCCAGCAGTGAGTGGGCTAGCGGGGACAATGAGCAGTTCTTC
CDR3: CASSEWASGDNEQFF

J: TRBJ2-5
size: once
V: TRBV19
D: -
DNA: TGTGCCAGTAGTGCTGGAACTACTTCCCAAGAGACCCAGTACTTC
CDR3: CASSAGTTSQETQYF

J: TRBJ2-5
size: -
V: TRBV6-1
D: TRBD1
DNA: TGTGCCAGCAGCGAAAGATTAGGGACAGCCGCGCCAGTGCAAGAGACCCAGTACTTC
CDR3: CASSERLGTAAPVQETQYF

J: TRBJ1-3
size: -
V: TRBV30
D: -
DNA: TGTGCCTGCGAATCAAGCTCTGGAAACACCATATATTTT
CDR3: CACESSSGNTIYF

J: TRBJ1-4
size: -
V: TRBV11-2
D: -
DNA: TGTGCCAGCAGCTTGTCAGGAAATGAAAAACTGTTTTTT
CDR3: CASSLSGNEKLFF

J: TRBJ2-3
size: -
V: TRBV5-1
D: TRBD1
DNA: TGCGCCAGCAGCGGAGGACAGGCAATCACAGATACGCAGTATTTT
CDR3: CASSGGQAITDTQYF

J: TRBJ1-1
size: -
V: TRBV7-9
D: -
DNA: TGTGCCAGCAGCTCCCAACAGGGAGCCACTGAAGCTTTCTTT
CDR3: CASSSQQGATEAFF

J: TRBJ1-2
size: -
V: TRBV10-3
D: -
DNA: TGTGCCAGCTCGTCTAATGGCTACACCTTC
CDR3: CASSSNGYTF

J: TRBJ2-5
size: -
V: TRBV15
D: -
DNA: TGTGCCACCAGCAGAGATAGCTTAGAGACCCAGTACTTC
CDR3: CATSRDSLETQYF

J: TRBJ1-1
size: -
V: TRBV7-2
D: -
DNA: TGTGCCAGCAGCTACAGGTATGGTGAAGCTTTCTTT
CDR3: CASSYRYGEAFF

J: TRBJ2-7
size: -
V: TRBV5-1
D: TRBD1
DNA: TGCGCCAGCAGCTGGGGCCTCCGGGACAGGGATTACGAGCAGTACTTC
CDR3: CASSWGLRDRDYEQYF

J: TRBJ1-2
size: once
V: TRBV19
D: -
DNA: TGTGCCAGTAGTATTCGGTCTTACCGGGGTGGCTACACCTTC
CDR3: CASSIRSYRGGYTF

J: TRBJ2-3
size: -
V: TRBV27
D: -
DNA: TGTGCCAGCAGTAGCACTGGGGCGCAGTATTTT
CDR3: CASSSTGAQYF

J: TRBJ2-5
size: -
V: TRBV5-1
D: -
DNA: TGCGCCAGCAGCTACGGGGACAACCAAGAGACCCAGTACTTC
CDR3: CASSYGDNQETQYF

J: TRBJ1-2
size: -
V: TRBV14
D: TRBD1
DNA: TGTGCCAGCAGCCGATTAACAGGGGCGCTTAGCTATGGCTACACCTTC
CDR3: CASSRLTGALSYGYTF

J: TRBJ1-1
size: -
V: TRBV11-2
D: TRBD1
DNA: TGTGCCAGCAGACAATTGGGACAGGGGAACACTGAAGCTTTCTTT
CDR3: CASRQLGQGNTEAFF

J: TRBJ2-7
size: once
V: TRBV6-1
D: TRBD2
DNA: TGTGCCAGTCGGGGGGGCCTGAGCTCCTACGAGCAGTACTTC
CDR3: CASRGGLSSYEQYF

J: TRBJ2-3
size: -
V: TRBV2
D: TRBD1
DNA: TGTGCCAGCAATGCTAGGACAGGGGGCGCGACAGATACGCAGTATTTT
CDR3: CASNARTGGATDTQYF

J: TRBJ1-4
size: -
V: TRBV28
D: -
DNA: TGTGCCAGCAGTTTCGGAGGGGGTTTAGGTGAAAAACTGTTTTTT
CDR3: CASSFGGGLGEKLFF